The rows below give T cell receptor beta chains drawn from one sample of a study of CD8+ T cells in alopecia areata. Generated by immunoSEQ multiplex PCR, the TCRdb table keeps only in-frame clones and is missing some. The table lists fewer than 250,000 clones, 64% of them singletons. The sample consisted of CD4+ T cells sorted from blood, taken between weeks 47 and 50, from a patient treated with tofacitinib. The source of these receptors is a human donor with alopecia areata. Each CDR3 is given with its conserved first and last residue. The order of the fields is D gene, V gene, CDR3 protein. A D gene is named only where the DNA matches it firmly.

D: TRBD1
V: TRBV5-4
CDR3: CASSLGQGADTQYF

D: NA
V: TRBV27
CDR3: CASSLPGAAEAFF

D: NA
V: TRBV7-2
CDR3: CASSLARTDYGYTF

D: NA
V: TRBV7-9
CDR3: CASSRDSPYNSPLHF

D: TRBD1
V: TRBV4-1
CDR3: CASSPQQGTNEKLFF

D: TRBD1
V: TRBV2
CDR3: CATGQGAPNQPQHF

D: TRBD1
V: TRBV30
CDR3: CAWSVIGTGSYEQYF

D: TRBD2
V: TRBV7-3
CDR3: CASSLGLAGGYEQFF

D: NA
V: TRBV7-2
CDR3: CASSLVAGATNEKLFF

D: NA
V: TRBV25-1
CDR3: CASSGGNYSPLHF

D: NA
V: TRBV6-5
CDR3: CASSYRGGLFSDTQYF

D: TRBD2
V: TRBV6-6
CDR3: CASSSRALAGAYEQYF

D: TRBD1
V: TRBV5-1
CDR3: CASSPNSGTGHEQYF

D: NA
V: TRBV30
CDR3: CAGDRGSYNSPLHF

D: TRBD2
V: TRBV4-3
CDR3: CASSQEFRDRLAGGNEQFF

D: NA
V: TRBV30
CDR3: CAWSVRIDTEAFF

D: NA
V: TRBV11-2
CDR3: CASSPGGRGKTQYF

D: TRBD1
V: TRBV12-5
CDR3: CASGLARTGGETQYF

D: TRBD1
V: TRBV15
CDR3: CATSPSKGGPNQPQHF

D: NA
V: TRBV30
CDR3: CAWSAGAPDTQYF

D: TRBD1
V: TRBV5-1
CDR3: CASSSGTGYYEQYF

D: NA
V: TRBV30
CDR3: CAWNPRIRASGELFF

D: NA
V: TRBV5-1
CDR3: CASSLKVNTGELFF